This TCR beta chain emerged from a study of blood T cell repertoires in COVID-19 (dated by TCRdb to 2020 to 2021). About the study as a whole: Samples covering the acute and convalescent phases of COVID-19 were provided by collaborators in the United States, Italy and Spain. A de-identified subject ID, COVID-19 status, age in years and sex were almost always included in the sample metadata. The samples were drawn from the first 160 participants of the ongoing ImmuneRACE study and from roughly 1,300 subjects provided by 6 global collaborators. Subjects who had been exposed to COVID-19, were actively infected with it, or had recovered from it provided the deeply sampled blood TCRbeta repertoires that made up the dataset. HLA class I and class II types, where available, came from metadata supplied by the sample provider rather than from assay-based typing. The prospective study material was composed of cDNA or gDNA derived from T cells, B-cell-depleted T cells, or PBMCs. The repertoires were made available in a free public database intended to serve as a resource for research on the immune response to SARS-CoV-2. Paper-wide results and their limitations: The amount of clinical and demographic metadata varied by source and participant and was provided uncurated.

The collaborating institutions used their own protocols to collect whole blood in K2EDTA tubes. For TCRbeta analysis, collaborator samples were shipped as frozen whole blood, as isolated PBMCs, or as DNA extracted from either sample type. Its CDR3 holds 16 amino acids, cysteine through phenylalanine. The entry retains the CDR3 DNA only, 48 bases that are in frame from base 1. From a lookup of the germline V gene, CDR1 and CDR2 are MGHRA and YSYEKL. Trimming accounts for 7 bases at V and 4 bases at J, while the number of junction bases matched to no gene is 10. As concerns this clone: This receptor's antigen is unknown. Base qualities are not recorded, but no much larger clone differs from it by a single base.

TCRbeta CDR3 regions were amplified from genomic DNA by means of the immunoSEQ Assay, a bias-controlled multiplex PCR. The study's processing was this. Nucleated cell counts per sample were estimated from amplification of reference gene primers within the assay. To quantify the absolute abundance of each unique TCRbeta CDR3 rearrangement, sequence reads were collapsed and filtered. For each sample, productive Simpson clonality was calculated as the square root of Simpson's diversity index across productive rearrangements. TCRdb took this table from immuneACCESS and kept in-frame rearrangements with V and J called. Such tables lack part of the clones; where checked against another copy, unresolved V genes explain under half of the gap, and the rest is unexplained. From that table come the V and J calls and clone size; the DNA was used to work out D and trimming. The sample yields around 200,000 clones; about 90% were counted once. The ten largest make up around 21% of the sample.

This clonotype originated in a man in his 70s with active or convalescent COVID-19. Sequences were obtained from peripheral blood. Recombination linked TRBV4-1 to TRBJ2-2; 9 bases in the middle match TRBD2. The CDR3 reads as follows: CASNPGLARRTGELFF. At the DNA level, the sequence is TGCGCCAGCAACCCAGGACTAGCGAGACGCACCGGGGAGCTGTTTTTT.